The 9 T cell receptor beta chains below all came from one sample that was sequenced in a study of blood T cells in healthy people across ages (dated by TCRdb to between 2015 and 2017). Library preparation used 5' RACE. TCRdb records Illumina HiSeq 2500 as the sequencer. A second PCR of roughly 6 to 12 cycles was run with a J-beta primer mix and a sample-barcoded 5' primer. TCRdb's own reprocessing of the public reads used fastp at Q25 and MiXCR and kept productive beta chains. Every distinct CDR3 protein forms one entry, paired with its most common genes and DNA. The sample data list hundreds of thousands of distinct CDR3 sequences, and around 41% of these were observed just once. Jointly, the top ten make up about 30% of the sample. Sequences were obtained from blood. These receptors all stem from a man older than 75 in good health.

Concerning this clonotype itself: A much larger clonotype is one base distant, so this may be a read error. V and J are TRBV12-3 or TRBV12-4 and TRBJ1-6; D is undetermined. The CDR3 spans 14 residues. Trimming took 5 bases from V and 5 from J, leaving 10 bases between them. In nucleotides, the CDR3 is TGTGCCAGCAGTGTCGGCAGAAATAATTCACCCCTCCACTTT. Translation gives CASSVGRNNSPLHF.

V gene TRBV10-1 combines with J gene TRBJ2-5; 10 bases line up with TRBD1. The CDR3 spans 16 residues. The V and J ends lost 6 bases and 11 bases, in that order; junction bases with no gene match: 18. From germline, CDR1 is WNHNN and CDR2 SYGVQD (reference sequence). DNA of the CDR3: TGCGCCAGCAGCTGGGGTGGGACAGGGGCCGACAATGAGCAGTACTTC. Its protein is CASSWGGTGADNEQYF.

This clonotype has at least ten counts. The rearrangement links TRBV6-2 or TRBV6-3 to TRBJ2-1; TRBD1 matches 8 bases. CDR3 length: 14 amino acids. Germline V lookup: CDR1 MNHEY, CDR2 SVGEGT. V was pared by 4 bases and J by 8 bases, with 7 bases of the junction left unmatched. CDR3 sequence: CASSFTGGQDEQFF. The CDR3 nucleotides are TGTGCCAGCAGTTTTACAGGGGGTCAGGATGAGCAGTTCTTC.

This clonotype has a handful of counts. J is TRBJ2-5 and V is TRBV6-2 or TRBV6-3, with no clear D. Trimming took 7 bases from V and 5 from J, leaving 14 bases between them. Germline V CDR1 and CDR2: MNHEY, SVGEGT. The CDR3 runs 13 residues. CDR3 sequence: CASTDQGWETQYF. In DNA form, the CDR3 reads TGTGCCAGCACCGACCAAGGTTGGGAGACCCAGTACTTC.

There are a few counts of this clonotype. V usage is TRBV7-3 and J usage is TRBJ2-3, with D hard to call. The V end was cut by 2 bases, the J end by 1 base, with 10 bases between. The germline V gene encodes CDR1 SGHTA and CDR2 FQGTGA. The CDR3 spans 15 residues. The CDR3 DNA sequence: TGTGCCAGCAGCTTACGGCAGTACGGCACAGATACGCAGTATTTT. This sequence encodes CASSLRQYGTDTQYF. Full variable domain (outside the CDR3, taken from reference TRBV7-3 and TRBJ2-3): GAGVSQTPSNKVTEKGKYVELRCDPISGHTALYWYRQSLGQGPEFLIYFQGTGAADDSGLPNDRFFAVRPEGSVSTLKIQRTERGDSAVYLCASSLRQYGTDTQYFGPGTRLTVL.

This clonotype was counted only a few times. The chain uses TRBV21-1 and TRBJ2-1; TRBD1, the D gene given by the table, was not confirmed from the DNA. TRBV21-1 is assigned pseudogene status. This CDR3 is built from 14 residues. As DNA, the CDR3 is TGTGCCAGCACCCCAACGGACAGGCACAATGAGCAGTTCTTC. This encodes CASTPTDRHNEQFF.

The V call is TRBV29-1, the J call TRBJ2-7, with 14 positions matching TRBD2. The ends lost 4 bases at V and 1 base at J; junction bases unmatched: 6. This CDR3 region has 16 residues. CDR1 and CDR2 from the germline V gene are SQVTM and ANQGSEA. The CDR3 protein is CSVGGLAGVLSYEQYF. The CDR3, as DNA: TGCAGCGTTGGGGGACTAGCGGGAGTATTATCCTACGAGCAGTACTTC.

CDR3 region: CASSSRQGIYNGQFF. In DNA, the CDR3 is TGTGCCAGCAGTTCCCGACAGGGGATCTACAACGGGCAGTTCTTC. This chain uses TRBV6-2 or TRBV6-3 with TRBJ2-1; TRBD1 agrees at 8 bases. This CDR3 spans 15 amino acids. CDR1 is MNHEY and CDR2 is SVGEGT in the germline V gene. The V and J ends lost 4 bases and 12 bases, in that order; junction bases with no gene match: 14.

The J gene is TRBJ2-1, the V gene TRBV7-2; tentative D call: TRBD2 (6 bases). The V gene lost 1 base and the J gene lost 5 bases, with 12 bases spanning the gap. The germline gives CDR1 SGHTA, CDR2 FQGNSA. This CDR3 comprises 15 residues. The CDR3 DNA sequence: TGTGCCAGCAGCTTAGTTGCGGGAAGCAACAATGAGCAGTTCTTC. Residues: CASSLVAGSNNEQFF.